These T cell receptor beta chains were read from a single sample in a study of shared clonotypes between healthy human individuals. Libraries were prepared by immunoSEQ multiplex PCR; TCRdb keeps only in-frame clonotypes and omits some of them. The sample holds approximately 500,000 clones, less than 96% seen once. The specimen sequenced was naive CD4+ T cells sorted from blood. These receptors were obtained from a woman aged 25 to 45 in good health. The CDR3 runs from the conserved cysteine through the conserved F or W. The order of the fields is J gene, D gene, V gene, CDR3 protein. The D gene is left open where the match is weak.

J gene: TRBJ2-5; D gene: -; V gene: TRBV6-5; CDR3 protein: CASSRKLGTQYF
J gene: TRBJ1-5; D gene: -; V gene: TRBV19; CDR3 protein: CASSNGGSNQPQHF
J gene: TRBJ2-1; D gene: -; V gene: TRBV7-9; CDR3 protein: CASSLDGQFF
J gene: TRBJ2-5; D gene: -; V gene: TRBV7-2; CDR3 protein: CASRPAGPQTQYF
J gene: TRBJ2-2; D gene: -; V gene: TRBV6-5; CDR3 protein: CASKPDVGELFF
J gene: TRBJ1-5; D gene: -; V gene: TRBV28; CDR3 protein: CASSGLGVGNQPQHF
J gene: TRBJ2-7; D gene: -; V gene: TRBV7-3; CDR3 protein: CASSVGTSYEQYF
J gene: TRBJ2-2; D gene: -; V gene: TRBV4-1; CDR3 protein: CASSLRGSRDTGELFF
J gene: TRBJ2-7; D gene: TRBD2; V gene: TRBV19; CDR3 protein: CATRNRGVGAYEQYF
J gene: TRBJ1-1; D gene: -; V gene: TRBV5-1; CDR3 protein: CASSAWDRAANTEAFF